Included here is one TCR beta chain sequence, with context. Its target is unknown. Per the germline V gene, CDR1 is MNHNS and CDR2 is SASEGT. Trimming cost V 3 bases and J 1 base; bases outside gene matches: 2. CDR3 length: 14 residues. The sample comes from a study of vaccination and CD4 T cells after COVID-19. About the research overall: Convalescent patients gave post-COVID blood a median around 91 days post-diagnosis, range 35 to 161.

As to treatment: roughly 10-day PBMC culture with coronavirus spike peptide pools or control peptides (ViraFEST assay). ViraFEST used peptide pools to expand antigen-specific T cells, then sequenced TCRs. Sequencing of the DNA from cultured CD4+ T cells was carried out with the Oncomine TCR Beta short-read assay. DNA came from CD4+ T cells after culture. TCRdb redid the calling of the PCR reads with MiXCR, one entry per CDR3 protein. The sample lists around 6,000 distinct CDR3 sequences, about two fifths occurring once. The source is a human donor who had recovered from COVID-19. The rearrangement links TRBV6-1 to TRBJ2-5; 7 nucleotides match TRBD1. The specimen sequenced was CD4+ T cells from blood, cultured in vitro. The CDR3 protein is CASSEAGGQETQYF. CDR3 nucleotide sequence: TGTGCCAGCAGTGAGGCAGGGGGCCAAGAGACCCAGTACTTC.